A selection of T cell receptor beta chains follows, all from one sample in a study of response to subunit inactivated influenza vaccine. One entry per CDR3 protein results from TCRdb running MiXCR on the RT-PCR reads. The sample has approximately 570,000 distinct CDR3 sequences, roughly 8.2% seen once. The material sequenced was PBMCs from blood, taken 23 months after vaccination. The receptors originated from a man in his fifties or sixties who received an inactivated influenza vaccine. The CDR3 runs from the conserved cysteine through the conserved F or W. Each record gives: V gene, CDR3 protein.

TRBV2	CASSVGGRTNSPLHF
TRBV29-1	CSVGASGRQYF
TRBV4-1	CASSQGTGTTMGGYTF
TRBV6-2/TRBV6-3	CASFSILNTEAFF
TRBV6-1	CASSEADGPGELFF
TRBV28	CASRGRRYNEQFF
TRBV4-2	CASGPERGAGNIQYF
TRBV20-1	CSARSQATNEKLFF
TRBV15	CATSARGSAGLDLEQYF
TRBV29-1	CSVEDVPSPETQYF
TRBV11-2	CASSSISAHEQFF
TRBV7-2	CASSRNGLNEKLFF
TRBV29-1	CSVGDIFLTEAFF
TRBV18	CASSFGRAWYNEQFF
TRBV11-2	CASSLGHQAHTF
TRBV20-1	CSARRQGAYNEQFF
TRBV12-3/TRBV12-4	CASTSGIIGNEQFF
TRBV7-2	CASSLLAGVQNEQFF
TRBV11-2	CASSLPSGGPRQFF
TRBV20-1	CSAKGAGGRLSTGELFF
TRBV4-3	CASSQGAGQGHEQYF
TRBV20-1	CSARAAGGRYSYNEQFF
TRBV10-3	CAISESIGLAGGNYEQYF
TRBV5-1	CASSLGASGTYEQYF
TRBV20-1	CSALLGGARSEAFF
TRBV29-1	CSVERPEQRTGELFF
TRBV20-1	CSARDMVRQGPNYGYTF
TRBV7-3	CASSLSGGDEQFF
TRBV4-3	CASSQDLGGLANVLTF
TRBV5-4	CASSYDRGQNEKLFF
TRBV20-1	CSARFGAGNQPQHF
TRBV6-1	CASKGQRGDIGIQYF
TRBV6-2/TRBV6-3	CASKRDSGNTIYF
TRBV20-1	CSARGGTLNTEAFF
TRBV28	CATDVGTQETQYF
TRBV7-2	CASSLGQIIYTDTQYF
TRBV5-1	CASSLWAGAGQPQHF
TRBV4-1	CASSPGTSLGETQYF
TRBV28	CASTYPAGYEQYF
TRBV6-2/TRBV6-3	CASSYGDPYEQYF
TRBV4-3	CASSQEYSPRAYNSPLHF
TRBV19	CASSIGYRNEQYF
TRBV6-5	CASIRRLAGGTYEQYF
TRBV5-1	CASSTGQGVRTEAFF
TRBV6-2/TRBV6-3	CASRLGPTTQYF
TRBV7-2	CASSSSGGPSYEQYF
TRBV5-1	CASSPGVARANTGELFF
TRBV5-5	CASSLAGGTNTEAFF
TRBV7-2	CASSSSGQGTYGYTF
TRBV5-4	CASSYWNTEAFF
TRBV10-3	CAIGVGEGAKNIQYF
TRBV7-2	CASSLQDGNYEQYF
TRBV12-3/TRBV12-4	CASSLVGGRETQYF
TRBV7-6	CASSLVAVARDTQYF
TRBV20-1	CSARVPGSSYEQYF